The clone carrying this T cell receptor (beta chain) was seen only a few times. The data were obtained in a study of technical replicates of blood from several donors. Data came from immunoSEQ multiplex PCR; TCRdb stores just in-frame clones and leaves some out. This table holds roughly 14,000 clones, approximately 83% found once. The TCR originated in a human donor in good health. Sequencing was performed on PBMCs.

For the CDR3, the DNA is TGCAGCGTTGAAATGGGGGGGCCAGCTTTCTTT. It is translated as CSVEMGGPAFF. The gene calls are TRBV29-1 and TRBJ1-1, with a tentative D call TRBD1 (6 bases). The CDR3 covers 11 residues. Trimming stripped 2 bases from V and 10 bases from J, with 11 bases between. Germline V gene lookup returns CDR1 SQVTM and CDR2 ANQGSEA.